This entry is about one T cell receptor beta chain. Its antigen has not been determined. No much larger clone exists at a distance of one base, and base qualities are not known. Library preparation used RT-PCR. The instrument was an Illumina HiSeq 2500. The public reads were reprocessed in TCRdb via fastp at Q25 and MiXCR, keeping in-frame beta chains. Rows are combined by CDR3 protein, so each entry shows the most common genes and DNA. The sample yields roughly 760,000 distinct CDR3 sequences; about 20% were counted once. The biggest ten clones account for about a tenth of the sample. This sample is part of a study of response to subunit inactivated influenza vaccine (dated by TCRdb to 2016 to 2018). Background on the whole study: The study used deep quantitative T cell receptor repertoire profiling to track responses to a trivalent subunit inactivated influenza vaccine.

The full study reports these points: The authors proposed that each seasonal influenza vaccination may bring in only a limited number of new T cells.

The CDR3 numbers 13 residues from cysteine through phenylalanine. Only CDR3 DNA remains: 39 bases, in frame from the first base. The germline V gene (reference sequence) supplies CDR1 MNHNY and CDR2 SVGAGI. Cut back by 6 bases and 8 bases, the V and J ends lie 14 bases apart. The TCR originated in a man in his fifties who received an inactivated influenza vaccine. Donor details come from another sample of the same person, matched by shared clones. The receptor chain draws on TRBV6-6 and TRBJ2-1; the D segment could be TRBD2, given 5 matching bases. The material sequenced was PBMCs from blood, taken less than 6 days after vaccination. Here is the DNA: TGTGCCAGCAGATTAACTAGTTCCTATGAGCAGTTCTTC. Its amino acids are CASRLTSSYEQFF.